The clone carrying this T cell receptor beta chain was counted ten times or more. The data were obtained in a study of T cells in Graves' hyperthyroidism and ophthalmopathy. RNA transcripts yielded amplified TCR beta CDR3 regions. The HTBI primer set served for first-round RT-PCR of the TCR CDR3. A single record per CDR3 protein comes from TCRdb applying MiXCR to the multiplex PCR reads. Among roughly 380,000 distinct CDR3 sequences listed, 13% were seen once. The V and J ends lost 3 bases and 8 bases respectively, with 19 bases between them. CDR1 MNHNS and CDR2 SASEGT come from the germline V gene. CDR3 length equals 16 residues.

Sequencing was performed on blood. This chain joins TRBV6-1 and TRBJ1-4, with a weak D call TRBD1 (5 bases). The TCR comes from a man aged 25 to 40 with Graves' hyperthyroidism that later progressed to Graves' ophthalmopathy. The CDR3 is CASSEAGLFLDEKLFF. The CDR3 DNA sequence: TGTGCCAGCAGTGAGGCAGGGTTGTTTCTAGACGAAAAACTGTTTTTT.